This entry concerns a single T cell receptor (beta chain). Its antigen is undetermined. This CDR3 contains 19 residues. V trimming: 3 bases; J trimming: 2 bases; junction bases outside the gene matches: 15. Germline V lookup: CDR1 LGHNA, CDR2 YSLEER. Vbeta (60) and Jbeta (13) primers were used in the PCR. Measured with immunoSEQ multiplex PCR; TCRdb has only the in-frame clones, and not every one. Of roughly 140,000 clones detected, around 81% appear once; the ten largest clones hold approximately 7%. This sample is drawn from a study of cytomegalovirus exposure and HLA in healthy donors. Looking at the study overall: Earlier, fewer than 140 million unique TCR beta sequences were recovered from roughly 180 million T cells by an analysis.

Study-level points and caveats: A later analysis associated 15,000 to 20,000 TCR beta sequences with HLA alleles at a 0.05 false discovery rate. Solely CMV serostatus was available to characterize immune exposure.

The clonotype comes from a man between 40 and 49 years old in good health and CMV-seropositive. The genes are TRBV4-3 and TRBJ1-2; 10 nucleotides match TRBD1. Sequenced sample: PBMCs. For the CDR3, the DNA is TGCGCCAGCAGCCACTCACACTCGGGCGGGACAGGGGTCAACTATGGCTACACCTTC. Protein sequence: CASSHSHSGGTGVNYGYTF.